The next 29 T cell receptor beta chains were all read from a single sample in a study of blood T cell repertoires in COVID-19 (dated by TCRdb to 2019 to 2021). Receptor libraries were prepared by the immunoSEQ multiplex PCR assay. TCRdb retrieved this table from immuneACCESS and kept in-frame rearrangements only. Not all clones are present; in checked studies, unresolved V genes account for under half, and no reason is known for the remainder. The sample profile shows approximately 490,000 clones; about nine tenths of them were found once. The ten biggest clones cover 8.3% of the sample. The sample was PBMCs or T cells enriched from blood (not recorded which). These receptors all stem from a woman aged 60-70 years who had recovered from COVID-19.

V gene TRBV3-1 (or the pseudogene TRBV3-2) combines with J gene TRBJ2-4; 13 positions match TRBD2. The CDR3 runs 19 residues. V trimming: 4 bases; J trimming: 3 bases; junction bases outside the gene matches: 12. CDR1 and CDR2 from the germline V gene are LGHDT and YNNKEL (reference sequence). CDR3 in amino acids: CASSLRLAGGNRVKNIQYF. CDR3 DNA sequence: TGTGCCAGCAGCCTTCGACTAGCGGGGGGCAACAGGGTCAAAAACATTCAGTACTTC.

The rearrangement uses TRBV19 and TRBJ2-6; D may be TRBD2 (6 bases). The CDR3 runs to 15 residues. V was cut by 3 bases and J by 3 bases, with 9 bases left in between. Germline V gene sequence: CDR1 LNHDA, CDR2 SQIVND (reference sequence). The CDR3 coding sequence is TGTGCCAGTAGTATCGGGACTTTTGGGGCCAACGTCCTGACTTTC. Amino acids: CASSIGTFGANVLTF.

The chain employs TRBV7-8 and TRBJ1-1; D is undetermined. Per the germline V gene, CDR1 is SGHVS and CDR2 is FQNEAQ. This CDR3 is built from 15 residues. Trimming stripped 5 bases from V and 0 bases from J, with 13 bases between. CDR3 in amino acids: CASSARTGMNTEAFF. In DNA form, the CDR3 reads TGTGCCAGCAGCGCTCGGACTGGGATGAACACTGAAGCTTTCTTT. The full variable domain, completed using reference TRBV7-8 and TRBJ1-1, is GAGVSQSPRYKVAKRGQDVALRCDPISGHVSLFWYQQALGQGPEFLTYFQNEAQLDKSGLPSDRFFAERPEGSVSTLKIQRTQQEDSAVYLCASSARTGMNTEAFFGQGTRLTVV.

The J gene is TRBJ1-5, the V gene TRBV4-1, with 9 bases that match TRBD1. The germline V gene encodes CDR1 MGHRA and CDR2 YSYEKL. With V trimmed by 0 bases and J by 7 bases, 7 bases remained unmatched. CDR3 length: 16 residues. The CDR3 loop reads CASSQEVTGGGQPQHF. The CDR3 nucleotides are TGCGCCAGCAGCCAAGAAGTCACAGGGGGCGGGCAGCCCCAGCATTTT.

The rearrangement uses TRBV7-9 and TRBJ1-2, with 11 bases matching TRBD1. Germline trimming cut 4 bases from V and 9 bases from J; bases unmatched to any gene: 4. This CDR3 contains 13 residues. From germline, CDR1 is SEHNR and CDR2 FQNEAQ (reference sequence). DNA for the CDR3: TGTGCCAGCAGCTACGGGACAGGGGGAAGCTACACCTTC. Its protein product is CASSYGTGGSYTF. The complete variable domain, with remaining parts taken from reference TRBV7-9 and TRBJ1-2, reads DTGVSQNPRHKITKRGQNVTFRCDPISEHNRLYWYRQTLGQGPEFLTYFQNEAQLEKSRLLSDRFSAERPKGSFSTLEIQRTEQGDSAMYLCASSYGTGGSYTFGSGTRLTVV.

The V call is TRBV6-4, the J call TRBJ2-1; 8 bases are a match to TRBD2. The germline CDR1 and CDR2 sequences are MRHNA and SNTAGT. Trimming cost V 5 bases and J 2 bases; bases outside gene matches: 5. The CDR3 is 15 residues long. The CDR3 DNA follows: TGTGCCAGCAGTCGTAGCGGGGACACCTACAATGAGCAGTTCTTC. Residues: CASSRSGDTYNEQFF.

The CDR3: CASSRSGLSGNTIYF. The CDR3 nucleotides read TGTGCCAGCAGCCGCTCAGGACTCTCTGGAAACACCATATATTTT. This chain links TRBV3-1 (or the pseudogene TRBV3-2) with TRBJ1-3; D uncertain. The CDR3 extends over 15 amino acids. Per germline, CDR1 LGHDT and CDR2 YNNKEL (reference sequence). V gave up 4 bases and J gave up 0 bases, with 10 bases separating them.

The J gene is TRBJ1-3, the V gene TRBV30; 8 nucleotides line up with TRBD1. CDR1 and CDR2 from the germline V gene are GTSNPN and SVGIG (reference sequence). Trimming cost V 7 bases and J 0 bases; bases outside gene matches: 5. This CDR3 contains 14 residues. The CDR3 region has the DNA TGTGCCTTTAGGACAGGGTCCTCTGGAAACACCATATATTTT. It codes for CAFRTGSSGNTIYF.

CDR3 bases: TGTGCCAGCAGTACAGGGACAATCTCTGGAAACACCATATATTTT. The encoded protein is CASSTGTISGNTIYF. The J gene is TRBJ1-3, the V gene TRBV2, with D possibly TRBD1 on 6 matching bases. The CDR3 contains 15 residues. The ends were cut back, 5 bases at V and 0 bases at J, with 11 bases in the middle. Germline loops: CDR1 SNHLY, CDR2 FYNNEI.

The chain has TRBV5-8 and TRBJ1-1; D is possibly TRBD1 (5 bases). V was trimmed by 10 bases and J by 3 bases, leaving 19 bases between them. Germline V gene sequence: CDR1 SGHTS, CDR2 YDEGEE. The CDR3 is 14 residues long. The CDR3 is CAGPVRDFDTEAFF. CDR3 bases: TGTGCCGGCCCCGTCAGGGATTTTGACACTGAAGCTTTCTTT.

In its sample, this clone was seen many times. The chain has TRBV2 and TRBJ2-2; maybe TRBD1 (5 bases). Germline values: CDR1 SNHLY, CDR2 FYNNEI. The CDR3 totals 15 residues. V gave up 2 bases and J gave up 10 bases, with 17 bases separating them. In nucleotides, the CDR3 is TGTGCCAGCAGTGAATCCAGGCAGGGTAGGGAGGAGCTGTTTTTT. Translated: CASSESRQGREELFF.

This rearrangement joins TRBV6-5 to TRBJ2-5, with no clear D. With 7 bases removed from V and 5 bases from J, the gap between germline ends came to 11 bases. The CDR3 runs 12 residues. Germline CDR1 and CDR2: MNHEY and SVGAGI. CDR3 in amino acids: CASTIGGETQYF. The CDR3 DNA sequence: TGTGCCAGCACTATCGGCGGCGAGACCCAGTACTTC.

The CDR3 here is CASWTGNRDYTF. Here the CDR3 DNA reads TGTGCCAGTTGGACAGGGAACAGGGACTACACCTTC. The rearrangement links TRBV27 to TRBJ1-2; 8 bases match TRBD1. The CDR3 is 12 residues long. The V segment lost 9 bases and the J segment 10 bases; nucleotides outside the gene matches: 10. CDR1 is MNHEY, CDR2 SMNVEV, per germline (reference sequence).

In its sample, this clone was seen a few times. This chain uses TRBV7-8 with TRBJ2-7; D perhaps matches TRBD1 (5 bases). Germline CDR1 and CDR2: SGHVS and FQNEAQ. Trimming took 5 bases from V and 0 from J, leaving 11 bases between them. This CDR3 has 14 residues. The CDR3 DNA reads as TGTGCCAGCAGCACCTACAGGCTCTCCTACGAGCAGTACGTC. Translation gives CASSTYRLSYEQYV.

The V and J genes are TRBV12-5 and TRBJ2-1; tentatively, D is TRBD1 (5 bases). Germline assignment: CDR1 LGHNT and CDR2 FRNRAP. This CDR3 is 13 amino acids long. Trimming took off 0 bases at V and 12 bases at J, with 12 bases between the two ends. The CDR3 here is CASGLVAFGAQFF. CDR3 bases: TGTGCTAGTGGTTTGGTAGCCTTTGGGGCGCAGTTCTTC.

The chain couples TRBV6-5 to TRBJ2-2; D remains ambiguous. The CDR3 is made up of 13 amino acids. V lost 0 bases and J lost 8, with 7 bases in between. The germline V gene has CDR1 MNHEY and CDR2 SVGAGI. CDR3 sequence: CASSYSRLGELFF. The CDR3 DNA reads as TGTGCCAGCAGTTACTCGCGATTGGGGGAGCTGTTTTTT.

This chain connects TRBV19 to TRBJ1-6, with D perhaps TRBD1 (5 bases). Germline V CDR1 and CDR2: LNHDA, SQIVND (reference sequence). The CDR3 covers 16 residues. V was pared by 3 bases and J by 7 bases, with 16 bases between. The CDR3 DNA reads as TGTGCCAGTAGTATCGGAAGGGGTTCCTTCAATTCACCCCTCCACTTT. It yields the protein CASSIGRGSFNSPLHF.

The chain combines TRBV20-1 with TRBJ1-1; D might be TRBD1 (6 bases). Trimming stripped 6 bases from V and 2 bases from J, with 7 bases between. CDR3 size: 11 residues. Germline-derived CDR1 and CDR2 are DFQATT and SNEGSKA (reference sequence). CDR3 in amino acids: CSARGNTEAFF. In DNA form, the CDR3 reads TGCAGTGCCAGGGGTAACACTGAAGCTTTCTTT.

The CDR3 protein is CASVRQGARETQYF. The CDR3, as DNA: TGTGCCTCTGTTCGGCAGGGGGCTAGGGAGACCCAGTACTTC. The chain uses TRBV11-2 and TRBJ2-5; 8 nucleotides agree with TRBD1. Germline CDR1 is SGHAT and CDR2 is FQNNGV. The CDR3 is 14 residues long. With V trimmed by 11 bases and J by 5 bases, 13 bases remained unmatched.

V is TRBV11-2 and J is TRBJ2-6; a weak D match, TRBD1 (7 bases). Germline lookup yields CDR1 SGHAT and CDR2 FQNNGV. The V end lost 5 bases, the J end lost 4 bases, and 15 bases lay between the germline ends. The CDR3 covers 16 residues. The CDR3 DNA reads TGTGCCAGCAGCCGCGGGACAGTGGTCGGGGCCAACGTCCTGACTTTC. It specifies CASSRGTVVGANVLTF.

The chain joins TRBV3-1 (or the pseudogene TRBV3-2) to TRBJ2-7; the D gene is possibly TRBD2 (7 bases). The V and J ends lost 5 bases and 4 bases respectively, with 18 bases between them. This CDR3 has 15 residues. CDR1 is LGHDT and CDR2 is YNNKEL in the germline V gene (reference sequence). CDR3 sequence reads: CASSTRGAHFYEQYV. CDR3 nucleotides: TGTGCCAGCAGCACCCGGGGGGCTCATTTTTACGAGCAGTACGTC.

The gene calls are TRBV3-1 (or the pseudogene TRBV3-2) and TRBJ2-5; tentatively, D is TRBD2 (6 bases). V was cut by 0 bases and J by 7 bases, with 12 bases left in between. Germline V gives CDR1 LGHDT, CDR2 YNNKEL (reference sequence). This CDR3 has 14 residues. Written as DNA, the CDR3 is TGTGCCAGCAGCCAAGAAACGGGGGTCCGGACCCAGTACTTC. Amino acids: CASSQETGVRTQYF.

The chain employs TRBV6-5 and TRBJ1-2; D is unclear. Germline V CDR1 and CDR2: MNHEY, SVGAGI. The ends were cut back, 0 bases at V and 2 bases at J, with 10 bases in the middle. The CDR3 has 15 residues. In DNA form, the CDR3 reads TGTGCCAGCAGTTACTCATTAAATGGCAACTATGGCTACACCTTC. Amino acids: CASSYSLNGNYGYTF.

The chain uses TRBV5-5 and TRBJ1-2; 11 bases match TRBD1. This CDR3 comprises 15 residues. Germline V lookup: CDR1 SGHKS, CDR2 YYEKEE (reference sequence). V was clipped by 4 bases and J by 2 bases; unmatched bases: 4. CDR3 sequence: CASSIWTGGNYGYTF. The CDR3 DNA reads as TGTGCCAGCAGCATCTGGACAGGGGGCAACTATGGCTACACCTTC.

On this clone: The same CDR3 also results from other DNA sequences found in this sample. The V gene is TRBV2, the J gene TRBJ1-4; perhaps TRBD1 as D (6 bases). The CDR3 has 14 amino acids. The germline V and J ends were trimmed by 2 bases and 2 bases, with 6 bases remaining between them. Germline loops: CDR1 SNHLY, CDR2 FYNNEI. Here the CDR3 DNA reads TGTGCCAGCAGTGAACAGGGGACTAATGAAAAACTGTTTTTT. Translated: CASSEQGTNEKLFF.

This chain connects TRBV5-5 to TRBJ2-7, with D perhaps TRBD2 (7 bases). The CDR3 has 14 amino acids. The germline V gene encodes CDR1 SGHKS and CDR2 YYEKEE (reference sequence). Trimming pared 0 bases from V and 2 bases from J, leaving 9 bases between. The CDR3 here is CASSLEGGPYEQYF. Written as DNA, the CDR3 is TGTGCCAGCAGCTTGGAGGGGGGGCCCTACGAGCAGTACTTC.

The chain carries TRBV5-1 and TRBJ2-2, with TRBD2 identical over 12 bases. The CDR3 is 14 amino acids. Germline loops: CDR1 SGHRS, CDR2 YFSETQ. V shed 6 bases, J shed 6 bases, and the junction held 3 bases outside the gene matches. In DNA, the CDR3 is TGCGCCAGCAAACGACTAGCGGGGGCCGGGGAGCTGTTTTTT. This sequence encodes CASKRLAGAGELFF. Using reference TRBV5-1 and TRBJ2-2 for the parts outside the CDR3, the full variable domain is KAGVTQTPRYLIKTRGQQVTLSCSPISGHRSVSWYQQTPGQGLQFLFEYFSETQRNKGNFPGRFSGRQFSNSRSEMNVSTLELGDSALYLCASKRLAGAGELFFGEGSRLTVL.

On this clone itself: The same CDR3 can be traced to other DNA sequences in this sample. The J gene is TRBJ2-5, the V gene TRBV5-1, with 10 bases that match TRBD2. V shed 4 bases and J 4 bases; nucleotides not matched to a gene: 4. In germline, CDR1 is SGHRS, CDR2 YFSETQ. The CDR3 runs to 14 residues. The CDR3 loop reads CASSPERGGETQYF. CDR3 coding DNA: TGCGCCAGCAGCCCGGAGCGGGGGGGAGAGACCCAGTACTTC.

The chain carries TRBV6-6 and TRBJ1-4; 9 bases are a match to TRBD1. V dropped 6 bases and J dropped 5; count of bases not matched to a gene: 10. The CDR3 sequence is 16 residues long. CDR1 and CDR2 (germline): MNHNY, SVGAGI (reference sequence). CDR3 amino acids: CASSATGGRSNEKLFF. CDR3 bases: TGTGCCAGCAGCGCGACAGGGGGTCGAAGCAATGAAAAACTGTTTTTT.